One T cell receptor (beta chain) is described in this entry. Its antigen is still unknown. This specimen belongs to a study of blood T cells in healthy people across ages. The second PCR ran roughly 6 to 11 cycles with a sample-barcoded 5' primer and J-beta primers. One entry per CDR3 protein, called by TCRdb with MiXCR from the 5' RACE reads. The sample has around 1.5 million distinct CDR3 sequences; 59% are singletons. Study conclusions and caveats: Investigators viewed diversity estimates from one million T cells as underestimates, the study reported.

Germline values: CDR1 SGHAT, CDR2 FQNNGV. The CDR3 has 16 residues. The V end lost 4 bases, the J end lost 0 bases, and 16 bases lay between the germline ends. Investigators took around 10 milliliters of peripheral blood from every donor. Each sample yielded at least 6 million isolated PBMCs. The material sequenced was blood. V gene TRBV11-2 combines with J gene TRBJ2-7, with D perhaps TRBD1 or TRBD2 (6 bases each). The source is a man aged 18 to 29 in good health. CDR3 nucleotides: TGTGCCAGCAGCTGGACTATTACAGGGTTCTCCTACGAGCAGTACTTC. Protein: CASSWTITGFSYEQYF.